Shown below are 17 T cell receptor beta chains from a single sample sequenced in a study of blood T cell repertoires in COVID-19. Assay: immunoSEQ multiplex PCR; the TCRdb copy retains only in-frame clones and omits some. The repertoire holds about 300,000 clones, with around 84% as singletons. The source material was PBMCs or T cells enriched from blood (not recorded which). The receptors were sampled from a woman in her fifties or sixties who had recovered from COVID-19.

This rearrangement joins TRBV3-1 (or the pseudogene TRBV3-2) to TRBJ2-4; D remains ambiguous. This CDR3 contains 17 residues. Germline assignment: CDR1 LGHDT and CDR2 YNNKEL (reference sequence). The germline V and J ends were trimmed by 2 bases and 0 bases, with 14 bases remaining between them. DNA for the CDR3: TGTGCCAGCAGCCAATCGTACGAGTTTGTAGCCAAAAACATTCAGTACTTC. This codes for CASSQSYEFVAKNIQYF.

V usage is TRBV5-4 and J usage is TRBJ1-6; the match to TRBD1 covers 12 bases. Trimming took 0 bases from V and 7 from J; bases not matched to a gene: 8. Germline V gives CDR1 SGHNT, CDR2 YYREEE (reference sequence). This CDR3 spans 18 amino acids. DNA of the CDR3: TGTGCCAGCAGCTTGGGTGGGACAGGGGGCTGGTGGAATTCACCCCTCCACTTT. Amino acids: CASSLGGTGGWWNSPLHF.

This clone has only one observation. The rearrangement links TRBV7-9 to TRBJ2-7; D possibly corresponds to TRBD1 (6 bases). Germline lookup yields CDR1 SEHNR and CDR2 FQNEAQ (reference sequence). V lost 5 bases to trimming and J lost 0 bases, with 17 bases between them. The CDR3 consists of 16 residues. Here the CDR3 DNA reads TGTGCCAGCAGCCTTCGTGGGGGCCCCAGCTCCTACGAGCAGTACTTC. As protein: CASSLRGGPSSYEQYF.

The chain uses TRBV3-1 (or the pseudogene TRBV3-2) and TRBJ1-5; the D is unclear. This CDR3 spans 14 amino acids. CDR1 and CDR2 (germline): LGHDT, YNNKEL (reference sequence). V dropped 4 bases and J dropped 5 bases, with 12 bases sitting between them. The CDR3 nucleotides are TGTGCCAGCAGCCTATCCGACCGGGATCAGCCCCAGCATTTT. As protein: CASSLSDRDQPQHF.

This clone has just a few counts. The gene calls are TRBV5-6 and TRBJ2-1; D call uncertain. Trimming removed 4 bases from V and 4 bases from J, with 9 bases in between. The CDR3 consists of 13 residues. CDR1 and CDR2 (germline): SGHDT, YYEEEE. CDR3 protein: CASSAFTYNEQFF. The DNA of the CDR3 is TGTGCCAGCAGCGCCTTTACTTACAATGAGCAGTTCTTC.

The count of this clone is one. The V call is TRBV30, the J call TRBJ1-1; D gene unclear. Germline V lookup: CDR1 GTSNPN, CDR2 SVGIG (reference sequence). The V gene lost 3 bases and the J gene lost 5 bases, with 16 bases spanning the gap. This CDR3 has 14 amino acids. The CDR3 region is CAWRGDRKRTEAFF. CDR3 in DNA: TGTGCCTGGAGGGGCGATAGAAAGAGAACTGAAGCTTTCTTT.

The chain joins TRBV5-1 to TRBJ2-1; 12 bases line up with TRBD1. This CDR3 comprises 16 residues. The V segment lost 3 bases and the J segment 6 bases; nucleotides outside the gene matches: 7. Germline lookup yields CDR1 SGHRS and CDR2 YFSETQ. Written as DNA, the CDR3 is TGCGCCAGCAGCTGGGGTTTGGGACAGGGGGCCAATGAGCAGTTCTTC. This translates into CASSWGLGQGANEQFF.

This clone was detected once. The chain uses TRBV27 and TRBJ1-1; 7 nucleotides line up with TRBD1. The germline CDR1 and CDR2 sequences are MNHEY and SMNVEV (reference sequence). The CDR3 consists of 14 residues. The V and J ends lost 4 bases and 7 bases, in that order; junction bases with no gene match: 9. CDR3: CASSSQGIKVEAFF. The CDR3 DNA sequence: TGTGCCAGCAGTTCACAGGGGATTAAGGTTGAAGCTTTCTTT.

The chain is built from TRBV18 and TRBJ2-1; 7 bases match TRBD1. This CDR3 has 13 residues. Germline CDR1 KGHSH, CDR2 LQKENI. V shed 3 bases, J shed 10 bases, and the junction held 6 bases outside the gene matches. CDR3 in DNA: TGTGCCAGCTCACCCATCGGGACAGTAGAGCAGTTCTTC. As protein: CASSPIGTVEQFF.

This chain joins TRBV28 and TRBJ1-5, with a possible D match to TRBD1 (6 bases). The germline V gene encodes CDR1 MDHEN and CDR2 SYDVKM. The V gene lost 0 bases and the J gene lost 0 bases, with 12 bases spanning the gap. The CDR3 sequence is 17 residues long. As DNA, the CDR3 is TGTGCCAGCAGTTTATGGGGGACACTAAATAGCAATCAGCCCCAGCATTTT. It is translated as CASSLWGTLNSNQPQHF.

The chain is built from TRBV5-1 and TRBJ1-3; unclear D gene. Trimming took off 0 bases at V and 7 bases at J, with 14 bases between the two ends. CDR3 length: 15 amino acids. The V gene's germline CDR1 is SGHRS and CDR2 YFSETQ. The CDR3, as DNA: TGCGCCAGCAGCTTGGGTGGGGATCCGGGGAACACCATATATTTT. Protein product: CASSLGGDPGNTIYF.

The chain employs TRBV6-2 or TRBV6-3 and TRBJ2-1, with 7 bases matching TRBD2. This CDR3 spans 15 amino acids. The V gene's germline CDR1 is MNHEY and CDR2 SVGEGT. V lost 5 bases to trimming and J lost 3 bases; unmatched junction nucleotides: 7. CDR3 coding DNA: TGTGCCAGCAGTAGGGGCGGGGGATTCTACAATGAGCAGTTCTTC. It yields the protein CASSRGGGFYNEQFF.

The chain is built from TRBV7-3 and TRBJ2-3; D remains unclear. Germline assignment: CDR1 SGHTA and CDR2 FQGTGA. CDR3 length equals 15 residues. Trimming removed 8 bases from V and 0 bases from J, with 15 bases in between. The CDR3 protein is CASGPSAASTDTQYF. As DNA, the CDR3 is TGTGCCAGCGGGCCGTCAGCTGCGAGCACAGATACGCAGTATTTT.

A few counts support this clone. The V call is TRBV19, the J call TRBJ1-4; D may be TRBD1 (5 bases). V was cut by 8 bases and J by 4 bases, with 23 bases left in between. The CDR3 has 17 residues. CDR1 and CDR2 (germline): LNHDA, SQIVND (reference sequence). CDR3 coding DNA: TGTGCCAGTGGGGGGAGGTGGGGCGCAGGAGTTAATGAAAAACTGTTTTTT. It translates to CASGGRWGAGVNEKLFF.

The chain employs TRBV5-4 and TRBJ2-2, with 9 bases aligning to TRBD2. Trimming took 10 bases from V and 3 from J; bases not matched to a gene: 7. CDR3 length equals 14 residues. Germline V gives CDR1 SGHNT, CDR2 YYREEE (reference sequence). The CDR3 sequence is CAYSGSPYTGELFF. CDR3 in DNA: TGTGCCTATAGCGGGAGTCCGTACACCGGGGAGCTGTTTTTT.

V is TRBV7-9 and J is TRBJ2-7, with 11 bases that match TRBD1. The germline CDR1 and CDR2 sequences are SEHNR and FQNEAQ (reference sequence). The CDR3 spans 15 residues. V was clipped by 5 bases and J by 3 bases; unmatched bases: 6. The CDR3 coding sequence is TGTGCCAGCAGCACACGGACAGGGGGCGTCTACGAGCAGTACTTC. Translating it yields CASSTRTGGVYEQYF.

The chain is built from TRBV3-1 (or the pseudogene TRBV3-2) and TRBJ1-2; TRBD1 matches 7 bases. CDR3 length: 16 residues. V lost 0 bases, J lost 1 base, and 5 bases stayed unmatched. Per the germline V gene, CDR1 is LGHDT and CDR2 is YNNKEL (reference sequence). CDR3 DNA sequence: TGTGCCAGCAGCCAAGATCCGGGACAGCTTAACTATGGCTACACCTTC. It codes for CASSQDPGQLNYGYTF.